This T cell receptor beta chain derives from a study of spatial heterogeneity in lung cancer. General study points: Tracking of tumor mutation counts was seen in expanded intratumoral alpha and beta TCR counts. Ubiquitous and regional expanded TCR counts mirrored ubiquitous and regional nonsynonymous mutation counts, respectively.

MiXCR, applied by TCRdb to the 5' RACE reads, yields one record per CDR3 protein. There are some 15,000 distinct CDR3 sequences in the sample; about 4.8% occur only once, and around 18% lies in the top ten. In germline, CDR1 is ENHRY, CDR2 SYGVKD. V trimming: 5 bases; J trimming: 3 bases; junction bases outside the gene matches: 5. CDR3 length equals 14 residues. Time point of the sample: sample taken at primary tumor resection. A word on this clonotype: As yet, its antigen is unknown.

The receptor was derived from a female donor with early-stage non-small cell lung cancer. J is TRBJ1-2 and V is TRBV10-3; 8 bases align to TRBD1. Sequences were derived from lung tumor tissue, sampled at surgery. The CDR3 nucleotides are TGTGCCATCAGTCCCGGGACAGGCTACTATGGCTACACCTTC. Residues: CAISPGTGYYGYTF.